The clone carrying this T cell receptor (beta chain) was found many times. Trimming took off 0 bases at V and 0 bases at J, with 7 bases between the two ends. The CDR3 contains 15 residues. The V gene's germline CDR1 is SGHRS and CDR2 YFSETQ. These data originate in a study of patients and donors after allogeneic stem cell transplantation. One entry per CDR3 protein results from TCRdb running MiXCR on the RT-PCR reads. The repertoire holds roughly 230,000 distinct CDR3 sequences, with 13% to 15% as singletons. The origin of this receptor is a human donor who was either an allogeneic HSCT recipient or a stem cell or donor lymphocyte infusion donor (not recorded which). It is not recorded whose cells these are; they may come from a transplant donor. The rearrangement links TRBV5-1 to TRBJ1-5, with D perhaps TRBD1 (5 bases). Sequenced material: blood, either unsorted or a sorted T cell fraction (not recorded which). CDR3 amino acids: CASSLAGVSNQPQHF. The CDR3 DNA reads TGCGCCAGCAGCTTGGCGGGGGTTAGCAATCAGCCCCAGCATTTT.